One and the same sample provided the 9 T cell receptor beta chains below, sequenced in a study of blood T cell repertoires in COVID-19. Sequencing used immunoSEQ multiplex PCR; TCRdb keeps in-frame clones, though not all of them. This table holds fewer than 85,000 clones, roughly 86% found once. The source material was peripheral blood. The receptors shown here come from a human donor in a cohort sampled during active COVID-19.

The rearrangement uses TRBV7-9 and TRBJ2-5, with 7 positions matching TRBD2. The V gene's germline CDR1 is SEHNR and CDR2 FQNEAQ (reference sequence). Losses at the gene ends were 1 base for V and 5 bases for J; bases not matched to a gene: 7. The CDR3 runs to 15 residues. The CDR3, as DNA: TGTGCCAGCAGCTTAGGGACTAGTTTTCCGGAGACCCAGTACTTC. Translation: CASSLGTSFPETQYF.

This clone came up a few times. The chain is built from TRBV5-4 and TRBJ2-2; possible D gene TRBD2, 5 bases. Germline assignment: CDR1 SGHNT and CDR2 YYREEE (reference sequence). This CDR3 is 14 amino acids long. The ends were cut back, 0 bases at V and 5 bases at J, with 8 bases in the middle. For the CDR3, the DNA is TGTGCCAGCAGCTTGGGGGTAGCGACCGGGGAGCTGTTTTTT. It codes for CASSLGVATGELFF.

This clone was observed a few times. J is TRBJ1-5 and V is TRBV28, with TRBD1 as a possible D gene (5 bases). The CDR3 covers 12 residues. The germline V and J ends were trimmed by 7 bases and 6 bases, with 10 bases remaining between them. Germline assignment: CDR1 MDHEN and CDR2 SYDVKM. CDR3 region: CASKRGAQPQHF. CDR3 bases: TGTGCCAGCAAGCGCGGGGCTCAGCCCCAGCATTTT.

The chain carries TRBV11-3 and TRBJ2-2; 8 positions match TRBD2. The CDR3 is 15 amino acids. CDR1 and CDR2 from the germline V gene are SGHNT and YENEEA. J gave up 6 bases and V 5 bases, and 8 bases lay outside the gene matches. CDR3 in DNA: TGTGCCAGCAGCCCGGGGACTAGGTCGTCCGGGGAGCTGTTTTTT. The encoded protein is CASSPGTRSSGELFF.

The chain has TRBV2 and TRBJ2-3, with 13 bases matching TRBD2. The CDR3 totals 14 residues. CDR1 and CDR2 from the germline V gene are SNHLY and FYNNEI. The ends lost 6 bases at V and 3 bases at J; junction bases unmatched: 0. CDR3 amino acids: CASRTSGGTDTQYF. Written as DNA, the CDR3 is TGTGCCAGCAGGACTAGCGGGGGGACAGATACGCAGTATTTT.

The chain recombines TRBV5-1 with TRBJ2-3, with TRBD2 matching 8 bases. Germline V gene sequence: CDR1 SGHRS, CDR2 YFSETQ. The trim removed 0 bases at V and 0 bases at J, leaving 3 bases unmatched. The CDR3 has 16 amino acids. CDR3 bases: TGCGCCAGCAGCTTGGTTAGCGGGGATAGCACAGATACGCAGTATTTT. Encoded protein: CASSLVSGDSTDTQYF.

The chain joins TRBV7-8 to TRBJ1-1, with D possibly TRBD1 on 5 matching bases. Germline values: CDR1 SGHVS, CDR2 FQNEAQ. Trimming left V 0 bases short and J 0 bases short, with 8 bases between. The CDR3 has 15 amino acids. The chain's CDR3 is CASSLAGPLNTEAFF. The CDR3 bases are TGTGCCAGCAGCTTAGCGGGGCCCCTGAACACTGAAGCTTTCTTT.

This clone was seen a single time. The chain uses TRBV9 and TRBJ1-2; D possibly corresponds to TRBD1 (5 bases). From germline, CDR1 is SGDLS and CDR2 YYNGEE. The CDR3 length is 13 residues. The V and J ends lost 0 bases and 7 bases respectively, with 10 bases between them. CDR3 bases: TGTGCCAGCAGCGTAGCCGGCACAGGTGGCTACACCTTC. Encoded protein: CASSVAGTGGYTF. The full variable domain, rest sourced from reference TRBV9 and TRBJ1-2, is DSGVTQTPKHLITATGQRVTLRCSPRSGDLSVYWYQQSLDQGLQFLIQYYNGEERAKGNILERFSAQQFPDLHSELNLSSLELGDSALYFCASSVAGTGGYTFGSGTRLTVV.

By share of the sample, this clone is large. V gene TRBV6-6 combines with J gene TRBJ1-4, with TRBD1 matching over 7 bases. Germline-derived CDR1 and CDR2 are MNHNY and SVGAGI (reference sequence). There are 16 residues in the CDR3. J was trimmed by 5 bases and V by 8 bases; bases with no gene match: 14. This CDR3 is CASHLDPRDSNEKLFF. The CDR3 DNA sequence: TGTGCCAGCCACCTTGACCCCCGGGACAGCAATGAAAAACTGTTTTTT.